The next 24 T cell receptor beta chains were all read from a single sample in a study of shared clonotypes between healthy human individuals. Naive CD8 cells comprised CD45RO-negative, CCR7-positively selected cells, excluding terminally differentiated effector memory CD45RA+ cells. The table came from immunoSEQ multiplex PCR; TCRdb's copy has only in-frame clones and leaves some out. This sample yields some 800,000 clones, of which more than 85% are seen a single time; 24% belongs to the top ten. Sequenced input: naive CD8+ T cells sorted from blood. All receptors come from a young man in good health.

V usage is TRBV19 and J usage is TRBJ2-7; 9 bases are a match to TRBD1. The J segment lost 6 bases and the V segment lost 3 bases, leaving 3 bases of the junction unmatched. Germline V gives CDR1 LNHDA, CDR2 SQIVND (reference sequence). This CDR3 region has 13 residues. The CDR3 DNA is TGTGCCAGTAGTATTACAGGGGGCGGCGAGCAGTACTTC. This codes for CASSITGGGEQYF.

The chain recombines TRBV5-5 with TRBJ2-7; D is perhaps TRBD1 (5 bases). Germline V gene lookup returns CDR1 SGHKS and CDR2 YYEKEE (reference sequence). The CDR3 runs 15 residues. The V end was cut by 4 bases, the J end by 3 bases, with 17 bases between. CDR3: CASSHNPMTDYEQYF. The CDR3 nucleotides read TGTGCCAGCAGCCACAATCCCATGACAGACTACGAGCAGTACTTC. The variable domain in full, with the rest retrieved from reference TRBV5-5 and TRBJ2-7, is DAGVTQSPTHLIKTRGQQVTLRCSPISGHKSVSWYQQVLGQGPQFIFQYYEKEERGRGNFPDRFSARQFPNYSSELNVNALLLGDSALYLCASSHNPMTDYEQYFGPGTRLTVT.

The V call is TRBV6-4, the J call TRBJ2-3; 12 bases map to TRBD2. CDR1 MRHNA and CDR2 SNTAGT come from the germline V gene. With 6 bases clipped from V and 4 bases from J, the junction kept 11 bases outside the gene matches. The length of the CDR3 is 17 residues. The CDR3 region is CASSAGLAGKGSDTQYF. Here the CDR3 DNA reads TGTGCCAGCAGCGCCGGACTAGCGGGAAAGGGATCAGATACGCAGTATTTT.

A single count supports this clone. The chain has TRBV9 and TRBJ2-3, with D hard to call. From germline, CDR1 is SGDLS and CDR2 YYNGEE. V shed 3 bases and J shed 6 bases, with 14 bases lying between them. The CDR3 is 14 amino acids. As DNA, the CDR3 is TGTGCCAGCAGCGCGTCCCAATCCTGGGATACGCAGTATTTT. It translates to CASSASQSWDTQYF.

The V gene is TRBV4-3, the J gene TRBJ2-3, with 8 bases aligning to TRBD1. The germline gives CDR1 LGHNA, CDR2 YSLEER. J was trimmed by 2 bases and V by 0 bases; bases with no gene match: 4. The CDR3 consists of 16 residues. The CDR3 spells CASSQEWTGFTDTQYF. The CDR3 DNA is TGCGCCAGCAGCCAAGAGTGGACAGGGTTCACAGATACGCAGTATTTT.

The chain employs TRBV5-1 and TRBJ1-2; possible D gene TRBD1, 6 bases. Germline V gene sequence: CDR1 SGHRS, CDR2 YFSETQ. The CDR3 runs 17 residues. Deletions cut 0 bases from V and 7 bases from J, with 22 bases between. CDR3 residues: CASSLAQGTFFEGGYTF. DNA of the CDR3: TGCGCCAGCAGCTTGGCCCAGGGGACGTTTTTCGAGGGTGGCTACACCTTC.

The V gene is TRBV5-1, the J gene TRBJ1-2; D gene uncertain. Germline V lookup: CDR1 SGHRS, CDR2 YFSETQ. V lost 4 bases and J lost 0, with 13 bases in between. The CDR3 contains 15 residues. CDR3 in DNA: TGCGCCAGCAGCCCACTGGACGGTACTAACTATGGCTACACCTTC. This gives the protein CASSPLDGTNYGYTF.

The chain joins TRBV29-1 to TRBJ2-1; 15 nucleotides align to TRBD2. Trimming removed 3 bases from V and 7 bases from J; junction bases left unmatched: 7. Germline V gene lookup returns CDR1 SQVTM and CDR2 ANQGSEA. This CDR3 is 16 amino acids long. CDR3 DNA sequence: TGCAGCGTTGAGGGACTAGCGGGAGGCAACTGGAATGAGCAGTTCTTC. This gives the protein CSVEGLAGGNWNEQFF.

CDR3 residues: CASSLAAGGGWNEQFF. The DNA for the CDR3 is TGTGCCAGCAGCTTAGCGGCGGGAGGCGGGTGGAATGAGCAGTTCTTC. The rearrangement uses TRBV7-8 and TRBJ2-1, with 8 nucleotides matching TRBD2. This CDR3 region has 16 residues. V trimming: 0 bases; J trimming: 7 bases; junction bases outside the gene matches: 8. Germline CDR1 and CDR2: SGHVS and FQNEAQ.

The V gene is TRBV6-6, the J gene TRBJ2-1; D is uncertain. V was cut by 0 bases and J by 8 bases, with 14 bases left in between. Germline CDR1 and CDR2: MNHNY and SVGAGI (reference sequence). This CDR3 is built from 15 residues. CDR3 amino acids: CASSYSSSGVDEQFF. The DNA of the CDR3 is TGTGCCAGCAGTTACTCGTCGTCAGGAGTCGATGAGCAGTTCTTC.

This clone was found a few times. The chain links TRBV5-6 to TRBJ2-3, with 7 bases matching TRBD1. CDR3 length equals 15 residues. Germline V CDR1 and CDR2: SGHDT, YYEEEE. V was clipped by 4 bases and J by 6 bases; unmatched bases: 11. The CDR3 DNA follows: TGTGCCAGCAGCCGGGGACAGATCTTATCTGATACGCAGTATTTT. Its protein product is CASSRGQILSDTQYF.

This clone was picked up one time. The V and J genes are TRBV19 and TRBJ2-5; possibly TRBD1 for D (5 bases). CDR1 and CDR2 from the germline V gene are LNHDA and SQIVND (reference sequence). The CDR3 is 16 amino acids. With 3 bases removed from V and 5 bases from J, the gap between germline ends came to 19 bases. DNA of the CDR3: TGTGCCAGTAGTATCAACGACAGCCCTTCCGCCGAGACCCAGTACTTC. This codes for CASSINDSPSAETQYF.

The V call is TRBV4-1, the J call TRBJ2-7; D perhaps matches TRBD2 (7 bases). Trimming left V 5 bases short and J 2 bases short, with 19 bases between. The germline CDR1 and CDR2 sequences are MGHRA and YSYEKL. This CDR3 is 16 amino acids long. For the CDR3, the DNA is TGCGCCAGCAGCAGCCGCGGGGGCGGGAGCGCCTACGAGCAGTACTTC. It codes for CASSSRGGGSAYEQYF.

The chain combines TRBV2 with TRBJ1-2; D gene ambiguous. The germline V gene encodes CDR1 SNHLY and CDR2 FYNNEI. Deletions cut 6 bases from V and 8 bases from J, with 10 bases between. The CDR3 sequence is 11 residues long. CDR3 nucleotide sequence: TGTGCCAGCAGCGAACAGTTCGGCTACACCTTC. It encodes CASSEQFGYTF.

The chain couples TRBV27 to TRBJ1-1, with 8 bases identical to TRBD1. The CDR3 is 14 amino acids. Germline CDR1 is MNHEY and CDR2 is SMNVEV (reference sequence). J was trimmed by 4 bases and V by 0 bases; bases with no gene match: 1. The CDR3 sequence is CASSLSQGGTEAFF. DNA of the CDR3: TGTGCCAGCAGTTTATCACAGGGGGGCACTGAAGCTTTCTTT.

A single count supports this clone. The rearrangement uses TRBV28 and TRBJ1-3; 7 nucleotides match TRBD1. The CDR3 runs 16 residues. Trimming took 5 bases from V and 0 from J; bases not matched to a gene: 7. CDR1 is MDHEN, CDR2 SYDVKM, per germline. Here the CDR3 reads CASSRDRNLSGNTIYF. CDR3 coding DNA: TGTGCCAGCAGTCGGGACAGAAACCTCTCTGGAAACACCATATATTTT.

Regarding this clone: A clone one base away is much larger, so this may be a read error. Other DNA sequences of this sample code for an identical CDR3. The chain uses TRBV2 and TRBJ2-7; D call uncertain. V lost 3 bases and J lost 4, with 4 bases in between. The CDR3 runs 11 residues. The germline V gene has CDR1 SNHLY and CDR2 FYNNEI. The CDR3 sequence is CASSDGYEQYF. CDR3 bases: TGTGCCAGCAGTGACGGATACGAGCAGTACTTC. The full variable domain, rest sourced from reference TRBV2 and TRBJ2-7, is EPEVTQTPSHQVTQMGQEVILRCVPISNHLYFYWYRQILGQKVEFLVSFYNNEISEKSEIFDDQFSVERPDGSNFTLKIRSTKLEDSAMYFCASSDGYEQYFGPGTRLTVT.

CDR3 DNA sequence: TGCGCCAGCAGCCAAGATCAAGAGGGGTACACAGATACGCAGTATTTT. As protein: CASSQDQEGYTDTQYF. J is TRBJ2-3 and V is TRBV4-1; D possibly uses TRBD1 or TRBD2 (5 bases each). V lost 0 bases and J 2 bases, leaving 12 bases between the germline ends. The CDR3 has 16 residues. Germline V gives CDR1 MGHRA, CDR2 YSYEKL.

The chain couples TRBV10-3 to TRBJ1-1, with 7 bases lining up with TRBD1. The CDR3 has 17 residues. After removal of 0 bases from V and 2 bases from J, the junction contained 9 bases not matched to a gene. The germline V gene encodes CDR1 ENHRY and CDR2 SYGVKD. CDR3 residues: CAISESGANRGNTEAFF. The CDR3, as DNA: TGTGCCATCAGTGAGTCAGGGGCCAACAGGGGAAACACTGAAGCTTTCTTT.

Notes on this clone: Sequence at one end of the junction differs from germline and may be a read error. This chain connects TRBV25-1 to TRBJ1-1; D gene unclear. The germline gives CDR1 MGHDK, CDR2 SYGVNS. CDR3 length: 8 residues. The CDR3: CASDDGVF. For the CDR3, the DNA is TGTGCCAGTGACGACGGGGTTTTT.

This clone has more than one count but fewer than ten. This CDR3 is CASSILPSLAGGTEQYF. As DNA, the CDR3 is TGTGCCAGTAGTATTCTACCGTCGCTAGCGGGAGGGACCGAGCAGTACTTC. The rearrangement joins TRBV19 to TRBJ2-7; 12 bases fit TRBD2. Germline values: CDR1 LNHDA, CDR2 SQIVND (reference sequence). Trimming took 3 bases from V and 6 from J; bases not matched to a gene: 12. This CDR3 spans 17 amino acids.

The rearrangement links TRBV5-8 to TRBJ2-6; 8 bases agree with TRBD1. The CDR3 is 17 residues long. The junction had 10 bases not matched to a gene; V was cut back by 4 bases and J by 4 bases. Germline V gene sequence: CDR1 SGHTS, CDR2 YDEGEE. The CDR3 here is CASSPRPDRAGANVLTF. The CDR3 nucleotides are TGTGCCAGCAGCCCTAGACCGGACAGGGCCGGGGCCAACGTCCTGACTTTC. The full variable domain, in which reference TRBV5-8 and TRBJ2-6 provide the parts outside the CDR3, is EAGVTQSPTHLIKTRGQQATLRCSPISGHTSVYWYQQALGLGLQFLLWYDEGEERNRGNFPPRFSGRQFPNYSSELNVNALELEDSALYLCASSPRPDRAGANVLTFGAGSRLTVL.

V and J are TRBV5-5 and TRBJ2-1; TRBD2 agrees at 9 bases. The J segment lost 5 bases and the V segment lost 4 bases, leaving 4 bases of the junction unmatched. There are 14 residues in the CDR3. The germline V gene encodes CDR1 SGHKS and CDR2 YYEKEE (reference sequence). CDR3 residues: CASSPRLADNEQFF. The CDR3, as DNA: TGTGCCAGCAGCCCACGACTAGCGGACAATGAGCAGTTCTTC.

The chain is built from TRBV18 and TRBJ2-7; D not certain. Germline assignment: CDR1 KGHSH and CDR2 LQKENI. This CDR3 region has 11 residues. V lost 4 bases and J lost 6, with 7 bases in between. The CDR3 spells CASSLDSEQYF. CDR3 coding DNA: TGTGCCAGCTCACTCGACTCCGAGCAGTACTTC.